A single sample is the source of the 19 T cell receptor beta chains below, sequenced in a study of shared clonotypes between healthy human individuals. As defined, naive CD8 cells were CD45RO-negative and positively selected for CCR7, with terminally differentiated effector memory CD45RA+ cells excluded. The method was immunoSEQ multiplex PCR; TCRdb's version includes in-frame clones alone and lacks a portion of them. The table lists millions of clones, about 94% of them singletons, with about 1.1% in the top ten. The source material was naive CD8+ T cells sorted from blood. These receptors were collected from a man aged 18 to 35 in good health.

The sample holds one count of this clone. V usage is TRBV29-1 and J usage is TRBJ2-1, with D perhaps assigned TRBD1 or TRBD2 (7 bases each). Trimming shortened V by 6 bases and J by 9 bases, and 12 bases separated the two germline ends. Looked up from germline, CDR1 is SQVTM and CDR2 is ANQGSEA. The CDR3 runs 11 residues. In nucleotides, the CDR3 is TGCAGCGTGCAGGGGGGGAGTGAGCAGTTCTTC. Amino acid sequence: CSVQGGSEQFF.

The chain joins TRBV5-1 to TRBJ2-5, with D perhaps TRBD1 or TRBD2 (5 bases each). Trimming pared 0 bases from V and 1 base from J, leaving 7 bases between. This CDR3 region has 14 residues. CDR1 is SGHRS, CDR2 YFSETQ, per germline. CDR3: CASSLGGIQETQYF. CDR3 nucleotides: TGCGCCAGCAGCTTGGGGGGGATCCAAGAGACCCAGTACTTC.

In the case of this clone: An end of the junction does not agree with germline; a read error may underlie this. The V gene is TRBV27, the J gene TRBJ1-5, with TRBD1 matching over 11 bases. Germline lookup yields CDR1 MNHEY and CDR2 SMNVEV (reference sequence). The CDR3 has 16 amino acids. CDR3 DNA: TGTGCCAGCAGTTCCTTAGGACAGGGGGCGAATCGGCCCCAGCATTTT. Amino acid sequence: CASSSLGQGANRPQHF.

The chain employs TRBV11-3 and TRBJ2-7; D tentatively fits TRBD1 or TRBD2 (5 bases each). V was pared by 5 bases and J by 0 bases, with 8 bases between. This CDR3 comprises 13 residues. Germline values: CDR1 SGHNT, CDR2 YENEEA. CDR3 bases: TGTGCCAGCAGCCCCGGGGCCTCCTACGAGCAGTACTTC. This codes for CASSPGASYEQYF.

This chain links TRBV7-9 with TRBJ1-1; possible D gene TRBD1, 5 bases. The CDR3 consists of 14 residues. Trimming left V 1 base short and J 5 bases short, with 11 bases between. Germline V gene sequence: CDR1 SEHNR, CDR2 FQNEAQ (reference sequence). The DNA for the CDR3 is TGTGCCAGCAGCTTAGAAGGGGCGCTGACTGAAGCTTTCTTT. This translates into CASSLEGALTEAFF.

About this clone itself: One end of the junction varies from germline; a read error may be responsible. The CDR3 spells CASSLFLGSTDTQYF. In nucleotides, the CDR3 is TGTGCTAGCAGCTTATTCCTGGGGAGCACAGATACGCAGTATTTT. The V and J genes are TRBV7-7 and TRBJ2-3; D ambiguous. Germline CDR1 is SSHAT and CDR2 is FNYEAQ (reference sequence). The CDR3 loop spans 15 amino acids. The entire variable domain, with the rest obtained from reference TRBV7-7 and TRBJ2-3, is as follows: GAGVSQSPRYKVTKRGQDVTLRCDPISSHATLYWYQQALGQGPEFLTYFNYEAQPDKSGLPSDRFSAERPEGSISTLTIQRTEQRDSAMYRCASSLFLGSTDTQYFGPGTRLTVL.

Concerning this clone: Other DNA sequences in this specimen translate into the identical CDR3. The genes are TRBV13 and TRBJ2-1; D is ambiguous. Germline V gene data show CDR1 as PRHDT and CDR2 as FYEKMQ (reference sequence). CDR3 length: 12 amino acids. Trimming cost V 2 bases and J 8 bases, with 7 bases left between them. The CDR3: CASSLRVDEQFF. DNA of the CDR3: TGTGCCAGCAGCTTAAGGGTGGATGAGCAGTTCTTC. Based on the CDR3 plus reference TRBV13 and TRBJ2-1, the full variable domain is AAGVIQSPRHLIKEKRETATLKCYPIPRHDTVYWYQQGPGQDPQFLISFYEKMQSDKGSIPDRFSAQQFSDYHSELNMSSLELGDSALYFCASSLRVDEQFFGPGTRLTVL.

Note on this clone: Other DNA sequences from this sample encode an identical CDR3 as well. V usage is TRBV9 and J usage is TRBJ2-7, with unresolved D. V was clipped by 0 bases and J by 0 bases, with 7 bases between them. There are 14 residues in the CDR3. Per germline, CDR1 SGDLS and CDR2 YYNGEE. The CDR3 DNA reads as TGTGCCAGCAGCGTAGCTCCGAGCTCCTACGAGCAGTACTTC. Translation: CASSVAPSSYEQYF.

The chain joins TRBV21-1 to TRBJ2-3; the listed D gene, TRBD1, was not tested against the DNA. TRBV21-1 is reported as a pseudogene. The CDR3 extends over 15 amino acids. The CDR3 loop reads CASSNRTGSTDTQYF. The CDR3, as DNA: TGTGCCAGCAGCAATCGGACAGGGTCCACAGATACGCAGTATTTT.

J is TRBJ1-1 and V is TRBV27; 10 bases line up with TRBD1. V dropped 4 bases and J dropped 6; count of bases not matched to a gene: 5. The CDR3 consists of 14 residues. From germline, CDR1 is MNHEY and CDR2 SMNVEV (reference sequence). The CDR3 DNA sequence: TGTGCCAGCAGTTCGACAGGGGGCGGCCCTGAAGCTTTCTTT. Translation gives CASSSTGGGPEAFF.

The chain carries TRBV13 and TRBJ2-7, with TRBD2 matching over 11 bases. The V and J ends lost 5 bases and 1 base, in that order; junction bases with no gene match: 10. The CDR3 runs to 17 residues. Per germline, CDR1 PRHDT and CDR2 FYEKMQ (reference sequence). The DNA of the CDR3 is TGTGCCAGCAGCCATAATCCGGGACTAGCGGATTCCTACGAGCAGTACTTC. Protein product: CASSHNPGLADSYEQYF.

This clone was recorded once. The CDR3 reads CASSFGKNEQFF. The CDR3, as DNA: TGTGCCAGCAGCTTTGGCAAGAATGAGCAGTTCTTC. V gene TRBV5-4 combines with J gene TRBJ2-1; D unresolved. Trimming removed 2 bases from V and 7 bases from J, with 7 bases in between. Germline loops: CDR1 SGHNT, CDR2 YYREEE (reference sequence). The CDR3 has 12 amino acids.

The rearrangement links TRBV2 to TRBJ2-1; D is unclear. Trimming shortened V by 7 bases and J by 5 bases, and 12 bases separated the two germline ends. CDR1 SNHLY and CDR2 FYNNEI come from the germline V gene. The CDR3 is made up of 13 amino acids. The CDR3 DNA follows: TGTGCCAGCACAAGGATGAGGAACAATGAGCAGTTCTTC. Translating gives CASTRMRNNEQFF.

This clone showed up just once. The V call is TRBV15, the J call TRBJ2-1, with a possible D match to TRBD2 (6 bases). Germline V gene lookup returns CDR1 LNHNV and CDR2 YYDKDF (reference sequence). The CDR3 is 18 amino acids. Between the trimmed V and J ends, which lost 0 bases and 2 bases, there was a span of 17 bases. This CDR3 reads CATSRDWGDSGPYNEQFF. The CDR3, as DNA: TGTGCCACCAGCAGAGATTGGGGGGACTCCGGACCCTACAATGAGCAGTTCTTC. The full variable domain, its missing parts supplied by reference TRBV15 and TRBJ2-1, is DAMVIQNPRYQVTQFGKPVTLSCSQTLNHNVMYWYQQKSSQAPKLLFHYYDKDFNNEADTPDNFQSRRPNTSFCFLDIRSPGLGDTAMYLCATSRDWGDSGPYNEQFFGPGTRLTVL.

The CDR3 DNA follows: TGTGCCAGCAGCTTAGGAGAACCTAGTTTGGCTAGAGATACGCAGTATTTT. It translates to CASSLGEPSLARDTQYF. The rearrangement joins TRBV13 to TRBJ2-3; D call uncertain. CDR3 size: 17 residues. Deletions cut 0 bases from V and 5 bases from J, with 18 bases between. Germline V gene data show CDR1 as PRHDT and CDR2 as FYEKMQ (reference sequence).

This clone came up once. The chain has TRBV7-9 and TRBJ2-2; no clear D. This CDR3 comprises 14 residues. Germline-derived CDR1 and CDR2 are SEHNR and FQNEAQ (reference sequence). V lost 5 bases to trimming and J lost 5 bases, with 12 bases between them. This CDR3 is CASSQTLRTGELFF. CDR3 coding DNA: TGTGCCAGCAGCCAGACTCTTAGGACCGGGGAGCTGTTTTTT.

Remarks on this clone: The same CDR3 arises from other DNA sequences in this sample as well. The rearrangement joins TRBV29-1 to TRBJ1-1; D call uncertain. This CDR3 has 8 amino acids. Germline CDR1 reads SQVTM; CDR2 reads ANQGSEA. V shed 7 bases and J shed 5 bases, with 2 bases lying between them. The CDR3 coding sequence is TGCAGCGCTACTGAAGCTTTCTTT. It is translated as CSATEAFF.

The genes are TRBV21-1 and TRBJ2-7. TRBV21-1 is reported as a pseudogene. The CDR3 runs to 12 residues. In nucleotides, the CDR3 is TGTGCCAGCAGCACAAGGGTCTACGAGCAGTACTTC. This translates into CASSTRVYEQYF.

J is TRBJ1-2 and V is TRBV27; D unclear. CDR1 is MNHEY and CDR2 is SMNVEV in the germline V gene (reference sequence). The CDR3 runs 14 residues. V was clipped by 3 bases and J by 4 bases, with 12 bases between them. DNA of the CDR3: TGTGCCAGCAGTTTTGGGAGGGAAGGCTATGGCTACACCTTC. This sequence encodes CASSFGREGYGYTF.